This T cell receptor (beta chain) was captured by sequencing in a study of Ad26.COV2.S vaccination and SARS-CoV-2 variants. Study details: As a participant in COV1001, the donor was in the Ad26.COV2.S trial arm. The vaccine Ad26.COV2.S was put into the muscle once, or twice with 56 days between.

Broader study findings: For non-spike TCRs, breadth in vaccine recipients resembled that in placebo recipients. Greater spike-specific TCR breadth was seen in vaccine recipients than in placebo recipients.

Assay used: immunoSEQ multiplex PCR; TCRdb lists only in-frame clones, some missing. The sample has some 340,000 clones, 86% seen once; the top ten hold under 2%. There are 16 residues in the CDR3. The germline V gene encodes CDR1 LGHNA and CDR2 YNFKEQ. V was clipped by 0 bases and J by 7 bases; unmatched bases: 6. The treatment here: over 15 received Ad26.COV2.S at low or high dose, single or two shots; about 5 received placebo; per-sample allocation not given. Samples came from day 63 after the first vaccine or placebo injection. Note on this clone: As yet, its antigen is unknown.

This sample comprised peripheral blood, obtained in a trial of Ad26.COV2.S vaccine versus placebo. The receptor's source is a person between 18 and 65 years old who received the Ad26.COV2.S COVID-19 vaccine or a placebo. This chain joins TRBV4-2 and TRBJ2-2; 9 bases match TRBD1. The CDR3 DNA sequence: TGTGCCAGCAGCCAAGACGGGGGACAGGGTAACGGGGAGCTGTTTTTT. It yields the protein CASSQDGGQGNGELFF.